The clone carrying this TCR beta chain was seen more than once but under ten times. Its antigen is unidentified. MiXCR, run by TCRdb on the 5' RACE reads, gives a single entry per CDR3 protein. Of roughly 250,000 distinct CDR3 sequences in the sample, over 15% were seen once. Germline-derived CDR1 and CDR2 are ENHRY and SYGVKD. The CDR3 contains 15 residues. The V segment lost 6 bases and the J segment 5 bases; nucleotides outside the gene matches: 9. This specimen comes from a study of T-cell memory formation after mild COVID-19. Study summary: Each donor largely had its own TCR clusters. Findings and caveats of the study: Mostly located in CM and EM were contracting CD4+ clones, with contracting CD8+ clones located in EMRA. Clones contracting over day 15 to 85 were CD4/CD8 balanced, with later expanders leaning CD4+.

This clonotype was sampled from a man younger than 35 who had mild COVID-19 (a few samples of this study predate the infection). Cell type and time point are not known. This chain uses TRBV10-3 with TRBJ2-1; 8 bases line up with TRBD1. Sample: PBMCs or a T cell subset sorted from them (not recorded which). CDR3 protein: CAIRGAGTGDNEQFF. The DNA of the CDR3 is TGTGCCATCAGGGGGGCGGGGACAGGCGACAATGAGCAGTTCTTC.